These T cell receptor beta chains were read from a single sample in a study of OX40 agonist ivuxolimab in advanced cancers. Assay: immunoSEQ multiplex PCR; the TCRdb copy retains only in-frame clones and omits some. Found here are almost 85,000 clones, 94% of them singletons; the top ten hold approximately 11%. The sequencing here drew on CD4+ or CD8+ T cells sorted from blood, taken in a trial of the OX40 agonist ivuxolimab. The receptors were sampled from an adult with an advanced solid tumor such as melanoma, head and neck, liver or kidney cancer. The CDR3 runs from the conserved cysteine through the conserved F or W. The D gene is left open where the match is weak. Not every row has a clone size; where given, it reads once, few, many or a size class.

V	J	size	D	DNA	CDR3
TRBV13	TRBJ2-7	.	TRBD2	TGTGCCAGCAGCCCAGAGACTAGCCCCGAGCAGTACTTC	CASSPETSPEQYF
TRBV7-3	TRBJ1-1	.	.	TGTGCCAGCAGCTTAAATGGGGGAGGGTACACTGAAGCTTTCTTT	CASSLNGGGYTEAFF
TRBV6-5	TRBJ2-3	.	.	TGTGCCAGCAGTTACTCGGCCTATGATACGCAGTATTTT	CASSYSAYDTQYF
TRBV5-4	TRBJ2-3	once	TRBD2	TGTGCCAGCAGCCACGGGACTAGCGGGCAGCCTAGCACAGATACGCAGTATTTT	CASSHGTSGQPSTDTQYF
TRBV7-9	TRBJ2-1	.	TRBD2	TGTGCCAGCAGCGGTAGCGGGCCAACCTACAATGAGCAGTTCTTC	CASSGSGPTYNEQFF
TRBV7-9	TRBJ2-1	.	.	TGTGCCAGCAGCTTAGAGCAACAGGCTCATGAGCAGTTCTTC	CASSLEQQAHEQFF
TRBV5-6	TRBJ2-7	.	.	TGTGCCAGCAGCGATGCCCCGGACTTATCTTTGGAGCAGTACTTC	CASSDAPDLSLEQYF
TRBV11-2	TRBJ2-5	.	TRBD2	TGTGCCAGCAGCTTAGGACTAGCGGGATTAGAGACCCAGTACTTC	CASSLGLAGLETQYF
TRBV19	TRBJ2-7	.	.	TGTGCCAGTAGTAGCGCACTAGCCTACGAGCAGTACTTC	CASSSALAYEQYF
TRBV6-5	TRBJ2-2	.	TRBD2	TGTGCCAGCAGCTTCAGCGGGAGTACCGGGGAGCTGTTTTTT	CASSFSGSTGELFF
TRBV7-3	TRBJ2-1	.	TRBD2	TGTGCCAGCAGCTTAACGGGACTAGCGGGAAATGAGCAGTTCTTC	CASSLTGLAGNEQFF
TRBV29-1	TRBJ2-5	.	TRBD1	TGCAGCGTACATCATTCCTGGGGGAAGAGGGGGCGAGAGGGGGAGACCCAGTACTTC	CSVHHSWGKRGREGETQYF
TRBV11-2	TRBJ1-1	.	TRBD1	TGTGCCAGCAGCTTGGGAGACAGGGGGTACTCTGAAGCTTTCTTT	CASSLGDRGYSEAFF
TRBV13	TRBJ1-6	.	.	TGTGCCAGCAGTTCCCGGGGTGACTATAATTCACCCCTCCACTTT	CASSSRGDYNSPLHF
TRBV9	TRBJ1-2	.	.	TGTGCCAGCAGCTCCCAGGGGCAGCTCCGCCATCACTATGGCTACACCTTC	CASSSQGQLRHHYGYTF
TRBV7-9	TRBJ2-7	.	TRBD2	TGTGCCAGCAGCTTATCTAGCGGTTTAGACGAGCAGTACTTC	CASSLSSGLDEQYF
TRBV9	TRBJ2-1	.	.	TGTGCCAGCAGCGTAGAGGCAGGCTCCTACAATGAGCAGTTCTTC	CASSVEAGSYNEQFF
TRBV27	TRBJ1-2	.	.	TGTGCCAGCAGAAGCCGGGACAGCTACACCTTC	CASRSRDSYTF
TRBV14	TRBJ2-3	once	TRBD2	TGTGCCAGCAGCTCGGGACTAGCGGGAGCCTTTGTAACAGATACGCAGTATTTT	CASSSGLAGAFVTDTQYF
TRBV13	TRBJ1-5	.	TRBD1	TGTGCCAGCAGCCCTACAGGGGCGAATCAGCCCCAGCATTTT	CASSPTGANQPQHF
TRBV6-5	TRBJ1-3	.	.	TGTGCCAGCAGTTACTCTAGGACAGCTTCCACCATATATTTT	CASSYSRTASTIYF
TRBV2	TRBJ2-3	.	TRBD2	TGTGCCAGCCGGGACAGAGTGACCGGGACTAGCGGGAATAAACGAGAGGATACGCAGTATTTT	CASRDRVTGTSGNKREDTQYF
TRBV1	TRBJ1-5	.	.	TGCACCAGCAGCCAAGATCCTAAGGACAGGGGGGTCTATAGCAATCAGCCCCAGCATTTT	CTSSQDPKDRGVYSNQPQHF
TRBV19	TRBJ1-1	.	.	TGTGCCAGTAGTATAACCGAGGTGAGTGAAGCTTTCTTT	CASSITEVSEAFF
TRBV27	TRBJ1-5	.	.	TGTGCCAGCACACCAATGGGTGTAAATCAGCCCCAGCATTTT	CASTPMGVNQPQHF
TRBV11-2	TRBJ1-2	.	TRBD1	TGTGCCAGCAGCTTAGAGACAGGGGGCTATGGCTACACCTTC	CASSLETGGYGYTF
TRBV11-3	TRBJ1-2	.	TRBD1	TGTGCCAGCAGCCCCTCCCGCTTCGCGGCAGGGGGAGATGGCTACACCTTC	CASSPSRFAAGGDGYTF
TRBV4-1	TRBJ2-1	.	.	TGCGCCAGCAGCCAACCTATAGGGGATACCTTATACAATGAGCAGTTCTTC	CASSQPIGDTLYNEQFF
TRBV5-4	TRBJ1-1	.	.	TGTGCCAGCAGCTTTGAGGGGAACACTGAAGCTTTCTTT	CASSFEGNTEAFF
TRBV4-2	TRBJ2-2	.	.	TGTGCCAGCAGCCTAGGACAGACAAGCACCGGGGAGCTGTTTTTT	CASSLGQTSTGELFF
TRBV5-6	TRBJ2-7	.	.	TGTGCCAGCAGCTTGGGGATCGTATACGAGCAGTACTTC	CASSLGIVYEQYF
TRBV2	TRBJ2-1	.	.	TGTGCCATTTATAGCATTTACAATGAGCAGTTCTTC	CAIYSIYNEQFF
TRBV27	TRBJ2-1	.	TRBD1	TGTGCCACCTCTAGGGGGCTTAGCTCCTACAATGAGCAGTTCTTC	CATSRGLSSYNEQFF
TRBV7-9	TRBJ2-5	.	.	TGTGCCAGCAGGCACCCGGGGGAGGTCGTGACCCAGTACTTC	CASRHPGEVVTQYF
TRBV7-4	TRBJ2-3	.	TRBD2	TGTGCCAGCAGACCTCGTACTAGCGGGAGGGCAGATACGCAGTATTTT	CASRPRTSGRADTQYF
TRBV4-2	TRBJ2-5	.	TRBD2	TGTGCCAGCAGCCAAGAAAGAGGGACTAGCGGGATGGAGACCCAGTACTTC	CASSQERGTSGMETQYF
TRBV4-3	TRBJ2-3	.	TRBD1	TGCGCCAGCAGCCAACTAGACAGGGTTGGGCAGTATTTT	CASSQLDRVGQYF
TRBV27	TRBJ1-2	.	TRBD1	TGTGCCAGCAGTCCCGAGACAGGGAAGCTATATGGCTACACCTTC	CASSPETGKLYGYTF
TRBV4-3	TRBJ2-3	.	TRBD2	TGCGCCAGCAGCCAAGGGACTAGCGGGATAGATACGCAGTATTTT	CASSQGTSGIDTQYF
TRBV7-9	TRBJ2-7	.	.	TGTGCCAGCAGCCCCGGAGGGGTCTACGAGCAGTACTTC	CASSPGGVYEQYF